This TCR beta chain was retrieved from a study of blood T cell repertoires in COVID-19 (dated by TCRdb to 2020 to 2021). About the study as a whole: Collaborator samples came from the United States, Italy and Spain and covered acute and convalescent phases of COVID-19. Where available, HLA class I and class II types were obtained from metadata supplied by the sample provider rather than from assay-based typing. The sample metadata nearly always contained a de-identified subject ID, COVID-19 status, age in years and sex. The samples were drawn from the first 160 participants of the ongoing ImmuneRACE study and from 950 to 1,500 subjects provided by 6 global collaborators. Deeply sampled blood TCRbeta repertoires from subjects exposed to, actively infected with, or recovered from COVID-19 were included in the dataset. The repertoires were released in a freely available public database meant as a resource for research on the immune response to SARS-CoV-2. The material from the prospective study consisted of cDNA or gDNA derived from T cells, B-cell-depleted T cells, or PBMCs.

General study outcomes and caveats: How much clinical and demographic metadata was included differed by source and by participant, and the metadata was provided uncurated.

Remarks on this clone: There is no known antigen for this receptor. Base qualities were left out, and no much larger clone turns up one base away.

The germline V gene (reference sequence) yields MNHEY for CDR1 and SMNVEV for CDR2. The cysteine opens and the phenylalanine closes a CDR3 of 15 amino acids. Just CDR3 DNA is preserved here, 45 bases in frame from base 1. V was cut back by 6 bases and J by 0 bases, leaving a gap of 13 bases between them. Participants in the prospective study were aged roughly 18 to 89 years, lived in more than 20 United States geographic areas, and enrolled through a virtual design. To assign participants to cohorts, the prospective study relied on clinical history that participants themselves reported in a screening survey and a study questionnaire. Recovered participants in ImmuneRACE Cohort 3 were defined as having two consecutive negative NP/OP PCR tests, clearance from a healthcare professional, or resolution of symptoms. Each participant in the prospective study had whole blood, serum and a nasopharyngeal or oropharyngeal swab collected by mobile phlebotomists. Participants in the prospective study had the option to provide additional blood draws and questionnaires over a 2-month period. Before DNA extraction, blood samples from the prospective study were shipped at room temperature or frozen.

TCRbeta CDR3 regions were amplified from genomic DNA using the immunoSEQ Assay, a bias-controlled multiplex PCR. The original methods were these. The number of nucleated cells in each sample was estimated from the amplification of reference gene primers within the assay. To quantify the absolute abundance of each unique TCRbeta CDR3 rearrangement, sequence reads were collapsed and filtered. Productive Simpson clonality was computed per sample as the square root of Simpson's diversity index over productive rearrangements. TCRdb mirrors the immuneACCESS table, restricted to in-frame sequences. Some clones are absent from its copies; in checked studies, under half trace to an unresolved V gene, and the reason for the others is unknown. V and J calls and clone size follow that table, whereas D and trimming were derived from the DNA. Recorded for this sample are some 300,000 clones; around 91% of them occurred a single time. 8% to 10% of the sample is taken by the ten largest.

This receptor was identified in a woman aged 40-49 years who had recovered from COVID-19. The V gene is TRBV27 and the J gene is TRBJ2-3; TRBD1 is possibly the D segment (6 matching bases). Sample: PBMCs or T cells enriched from blood (not recorded which). This receptor has the CDR3 CASSPGELSTDTQYF. DNA sequence: TGTGCCAGCAGCCCAGGGGAACTAAGCACAGATACGCAGTATTTT.